The rows below give T cell receptor beta chains drawn from one sample of a study of CXCR3-negative and CXCR3-positive naive CD8 T cells. TCRdb reprocessed the 5' RACE reads, keeping one entry per CDR3 protein, no DNA. Its clone listing holds tens of thousands of distinct CDR3 sequences. Sample: naive CXCR3+ CD8+ T cells from blood. The receptors here all came from a human donor in good health. Some clones in this sample may be carry-over from other donors' samples. CDR3s include the opening cysteine and the closing phenylalanine or tryptophan. Expanded clones get a size class; other rows say once, few or many, or leave the size out.

clone_size	j_call	v_call	cdr3_aa
.	TRBJ1-2	TRBV6-2/TRBV6-3	CASSYNRANYGYTF
.	TRBJ2-7	TRBV30	CAYNLEFSDYEQYF
.	TRBJ2-2	TRBV29-1	CSVEDAGSNTGELFF
.	TRBJ1-2	TRBV13	CASSPRGNYGYTF
.	TRBJ2-7	TRBV28	CASTWTGSYEQYF
.	TRBJ2-1	TRBV29-1	CSVPPPGTAYNEQFF
.	TRBJ1-5	TRBV15	CATSRTGGGNQPQHF
.	TRBJ1-1	TRBV28	CASGLTGTSEAFF
.	TRBJ2-5	TRBV12-3/TRBV12-4	CASSFRWEVEETQYF
medium-sized	TRBJ1-1	TRBV18	CASSPSEAEAFF
.	TRBJ2-7	TRBV7-2	CASSWAESSYEQYF
.	TRBJ2-5	TRBV4-3	CASSQDTGEETQYF
.	TRBJ2-7	TRBV28	CASRPLRGNLYEQYF
.	TRBJ2-1	TRBV28	CASSYGAKQFF
.	TRBJ2-1	TRBV29-1	CSVDLGDHIGNEQFF
.	TRBJ1-1	TRBV5-5	CASSPTSGDTEAFF
.	TRBJ2-7	TRBV6-2/TRBV6-3	CAAEDVDYEQYF
.	TRBJ2-3	TRBV14	CASSQGGVSGSSTDTQYF
.	TRBJ1-1	TRBV6-2/TRBV6-3	CASGDRRNTEAFF
.	TRBJ2-7	TRBV6-2/TRBV6-3	CASSLREFEEQYF
.	TRBJ2-7	TRBV28	CASRAGTSGWAGEQYF
.	TRBJ2-1	TRBV5-1	CASSASYNEQFF
.	TRBJ2-7	TRBV13	CASSQRSYEQYF
.	TRBJ2-3	TRBV30	CAWSVTGGPGDTQYF
.	TRBJ1-2	TRBV7-2	CASSLGNRGLTYGYTF
.	TRBJ2-1	TRBV28	CASSFPASGGPYYNEQFF
.	TRBJ2-1	TRBV23-1	CASSLGQEYNEQFF
.	TRBJ1-2	TRBV25-1	CASSEYFLGQGARGYTF
.	TRBJ2-1	TRBV29-1	CSVARTGALDEQFF
.	TRBJ2-1	TRBV13	CASSSLAGGYSYNEQFF
.	TRBJ1-1	TRBV28	CASIQGPSENTEAFF
.	TRBJ1-5	TRBV27	CASSLIWDSNQPQHF
.	TRBJ2-1	TRBV12-3/TRBV12-4	CASSLRAVSYNEQFF
.	TRBJ2-7	TRBV28	CASSWDRDEQYF
.	TRBJ2-7	TRBV2	CASSEGGASYEQYF
.	TRBJ2-7	TRBV7-2	CASSLASLVANPYEQYF
.	TRBJ2-5	TRBV29-1	CSVELLETQYF
.	TRBJ1-6	TRBV28	CASSFEAEGHSPLHF
.	TRBJ1-4	TRBV30	CACSFDREAEKLFF
.	TRBJ2-1	TRBV6-5	CASSYSQLAGSDSNEQFF
.	TRBJ1-1	TRBV25-1	CASSEESIANTEAFF
.	TRBJ1-1	TRBV7-9	CASTSGQEAFF
.	TRBJ2-3	TRBV10-3	CAISEGESSVADTQYF
.	TRBJ2-7	TRBV19	CASSLRASGSYEQYF
.	TRBJ2-7	TRBV12-3/TRBV12-4	CASSLDPYEQYF
.	TRBJ2-1	TRBV5-5	CASSLAGPTINEQFF
.	TRBJ1-5	TRBV2	CASRLRGAANQPQHF
.	TRBJ2-3	TRBV7-3	CASSPTGGNTDTQYF
.	TRBJ2-7	TRBV7-3	CASSTGAGGIYEQYF
.	TRBJ2-7	TRBV28	CASSLSARSSYEQYF